This TCR beta chain was retrieved from a study of T cells in Graves' hyperthyroidism and ophthalmopathy. In the case of this clonotype: Its specificity is unknown. A read error is possible here, since a much larger clone lies one base away.

Points from the study as a whole: For ophthalmopathy, model prediction preceded onset by a median 6.5 months.

CDR3 length: 14 residues. Losses at the gene ends were 5 bases for V and 5 bases for J; bases not matched to a gene: 4. The germline gives CDR1 SEHNR, CDR2 FQNEAQ (reference sequence). Template material for amplifying TCR beta CDR3 regions consisted of RNA transcripts. TCR CDR3 underwent first-round RT-PCR with the HTBI primer set. A single record per CDR3 protein comes from TCRdb applying MiXCR to the multiplex PCR reads. The sample consists of around 350,000 distinct CDR3 sequences, roughly 13% of them appearing once. The chain carries TRBV7-9 and TRBJ2-1; TRBD2 aligns across 9 bases. Sequencing used blood. This receptor was taken from a woman aged 18-29 years with Graves' hyperthyroidism. DNA of the CDR3: TGTGCCAGCAGCCCCATAGCGGGAGACAATGAGCAGTTCTTC. As protein: CASSPIAGDNEQFF.